The T cell receptor (beta chain) described here comes from a study of breast tumors, draining lymph nodes, adjacent tissues. Study observations and caveats: Compared with basal-like, luminal-like tumors shared significantly more repertoire with nontumor tissue. Tumor T cell lymph node origin was a supported hypothesis, not proven. Tumors had less TCR diversity than lymph nodes, more than nontumor tissue.

As regards this clonotype: Its cognate antigen is unknown.

Germline values: CDR1 MDHEN, CDR2 SYDVKM. This CDR3 contains 12 residues. V shed 9 bases, J shed 2 bases, and the junction held 3 bases outside the gene matches. From the multiplex PCR reads, TCRdb called clonotypes with MiXCR, one entry per CDR3 protein. The table includes 200,000 to 300,000 distinct CDR3 sequences, more than 30% detected once. Axillary draining lymph nodes of breast cancer patients supplied the node samples. This chain connects TRBV28 to TRBJ1-2, with 7 bases fitting TRBD1. The specimen sequenced was axillary lymph node tissue. The source of this sequence is a female donor with breast cancer. Some clones in this sample may be carry-over from other donors' samples. The CDR3 DNA sequence: TGTGCCAGTAAACAGGGGAACTATGGCTACACCTTC. Its translation is CASKQGNYGYTF.